Following are 29 T cell receptor beta chains from one sample sequenced in a study of T-cell memory formation after mild COVID-19. From the 5' RACE reads, TCRdb called clonotypes with MiXCR, one entry per CDR3 protein. The repertoire has around 140,000 distinct CDR3 sequences, almost 25% of them found once; the top ten carry approximately 25%. Input material: PBMCs or a T cell subset sorted from them (not recorded which). These receptors were collected from an adult woman who had mild COVID-19 (a few samples of this study predate the infection). Cell type and time point are not known.

The chain recombines TRBV12-5 with TRBJ2-1, with D possibly being TRBD1 (6 bases). Trimming pared 5 bases from V and 7 bases from J, leaving 12 bases between. Germline V gene lookup returns CDR1 LGHNT and CDR2 FRNRAP. CDR3 length: 13 amino acids. CDR3 sequence (DNA): TGTGCTAGTGGTCATTCGGACAGAAATGAGCAGTTCTTC. As protein: CASGHSDRNEQFF.

The chain carries TRBV29-1 and TRBJ2-7; D not certain. CDR3 length: 13 residues. The germline V gene has CDR1 SQVTM and CDR2 ANQGSEA. CDR3 DNA: TGCACCGCCTCCCGCGCAGGATTCAACGAGCAGTACTTC. Protein sequence: CTASRAGFNEQYF.

The chain employs TRBV4-3 and TRBJ2-2, with 7 bases lining up with TRBD2. J gave up 5 bases and V 3 bases, and 12 bases lay outside the gene matches. CDR1 and CDR2 from the germline V gene are LGHNA and YSLEER. The CDR3 contains 17 residues. The CDR3: CASSHALMRELTGELFF. The DNA for the CDR3 is TGCGCCAGCAGCCACGCCCTTATGCGGGAGTTAACCGGGGAGCTGTTTTTT.

This clonotype was counted a few times. V usage is TRBV25-1 and J usage is TRBJ2-3; 8 bases agree with TRBD2. This CDR3 is built from 16 residues. Germline V gives CDR1 MGHDK, CDR2 SYGVNS. V lost 2 bases, J lost 6 bases, and 10 bases stayed unmatched. CDR3 sequence: CASSEETSALGDTQYF. Here the CDR3 DNA reads TGTGCCAGCAGTGAAGAGACTAGCGCCCTGGGGGATACGCAGTATTTT.

This clonotype was picked up a small number of times. The V and J genes are TRBV5-6 and TRBJ1-5; no definite D call. The V end was cut by 2 bases, the J end by 4 bases, with 7 bases between. CDR1 is SGHDT, CDR2 YYEEEE, per germline. This CDR3 has 13 amino acids. CDR3 sequence: CASSLGWNQPQHF. As DNA, the CDR3 is TGTGCCAGCAGCTTAGGGTGGAATCAGCCCCAGCATTTT.

The chain recombines TRBV12-3 or TRBV12-4 with TRBJ2-7; D is unresolved. The CDR3 totals 11 residues. Trimming took off 1 base at V and 11 bases at J, with 9 bases between the two ends. CDR3 sequence reads: CASSLDQAKYF. CDR3 nucleotide sequence: TGTGCCAGCAGTTTAGATCAGGCGAAGTACTTC.

Many counts were recorded for this clonotype. The chain has TRBV6-6 and TRBJ2-1; perhaps TRBD2 as D (5 bases). This CDR3 region has 15 residues. V shed 3 bases and J shed 0 bases, with 9 bases lying between them. Germline assignment: CDR1 MNHNY and CDR2 SVGAGI (reference sequence). CDR3 in DNA: TGTGCCAGCAGTTATTCGGGGAGCTCCTACAATGAGCAGTTCTTC. This translates into CASSYSGSSYNEQFF.

This chain connects TRBV5-1 to TRBJ2-7; 10 nucleotides line up with TRBD1. Per germline, CDR1 SGHRS and CDR2 YFSETQ. This CDR3 comprises 16 residues. The J segment lost 9 bases and the V segment lost 1 base, leaving 13 bases of the junction unmatched. As DNA, the CDR3 is TGCGCCAGCAGCTTGTCTGGGACAGGGGTCTCCTCGGGGCAGTACTTC. It codes for CASSLSGTGVSSGQYF.

The chain has TRBV25-1 and TRBJ1-2; perhaps TRBD1 as D (6 bases). Looked up from germline, CDR1 is MGHDK and CDR2 is SYGVNS. The V end was cut by 2 bases, the J end by 4 bases, with 11 bases between. The CDR3 totals 14 residues. The DNA for the CDR3 is TGTGCCAGCAGTGAAGAGGGGGGAGGCTATGGCTACACCTTC. It yields the protein CASSEEGGGYGYTF.

The V call is TRBV7-9, the J call TRBJ1-1, with D unclear. With 7 bases removed from V and 1 base from J, the gap between germline ends came to 19 bases. The CDR3 loop spans 16 amino acids. The germline V gene has CDR1 SEHNR and CDR2 FQNEAQ (reference sequence). CDR3 bases: TGTGCCAGCACCTCAGCATGGCCAGGAGCGAACACTGAAGCTTTCTTT. It codes for CASTSAWPGANTEAFF.

The J gene is TRBJ2-1, the V gene TRBV9; tentative D call: TRBD1 (5 bases). Germline lookup yields CDR1 SGDLS and CDR2 YYNGEE. The CDR3 is 15 amino acids. Trimming cost V 8 bases and J 0 bases, with 15 bases left between them. CDR3 in DNA: TGTGCCAGTGGGGCTGGGGCTAGCTCCTACAATGAGCAGTTCTTC. Translating gives CASGAGASSYNEQFF.

The V and J genes are TRBV2 and TRBJ1-1, with 9 nucleotides matching TRBD1. CDR1 SNHLY and CDR2 FYNNEI come from the germline V gene. V shed 6 bases and J 1 base; nucleotides not matched to a gene: 12. There are 17 residues in the CDR3. The CDR3 DNA sequence: TGTGCCAGCAGGGCCCCCGGGACAGGGATATCGAACACTGAAGCTTTCTTT. Translated, it gives CASRAPGTGISNTEAFF. The entire variable domain, with the rest obtained from reference TRBV2 and TRBJ1-1, is as follows: EPEVTQTPSHQVTQMGQEVILRCVPISNHLYFYWYRQILGQKVEFLVSFYNNEISEKSEIFDDQFSVERPDGSNFTLKIRSTKLEDSAMYFCASRAPGTGISNTEAFFGQGTRLTVV.

This clonotype has more than one count but fewer than ten. V is TRBV30 and J is TRBJ1-1; the D gene is possibly TRBD1 (6 bases). V was cut by 2 bases and J by 1 base, with 8 bases left in between. The CDR3 spans 13 residues. Germline assignment: CDR1 GTSNPN and CDR2 SVGIG (reference sequence). The CDR3 region is CAWSLDRNTEAFF. The CDR3 coding sequence is TGTGCCTGGAGTCTGGACAGGAACACTGAAGCTTTCTTT. The whole variable domain, remainder taken from reference TRBV30 and TRBJ1-1, is SQTIHQWPATLVQPVGSPLSLECTVEGTSNPNLYWYRQAAGRGLQLLFYSVGIGQISSEVPQNLSASRPQDRQFILSSKKLLLSDSGFYLCAWSLDRNTEAFFGQGTRLTVV.

This clonotype has just a few counts. The J gene is TRBJ2-7, the V gene TRBV7-6; unclear D gene. V shed 5 bases and J shed 2 bases, with 7 bases lying between them. The CDR3 extends over 12 amino acids. Germline V gives CDR1 SGHVS, CDR2 FNYEAQ. In DNA, the CDR3 is TGTGCCAGCAGCAGCAGAACCTACGAGCAGTACTTC. The encoded protein is CASSSRTYEQYF.

As to this clonotype: The junction differs from germline at one of its ends, possibly a read error. The chain carries TRBV11-3 and TRBJ2-1; D uncertain. This CDR3 is built from 12 residues. Germline CDR1 SGHNT, CDR2 YENEEA. The CDR3 coding sequence is TGTGCCAGCAGCTCCCTGACCAATGAGCAGTTATTC. It codes for CASSSLTNEQLF.

This CDR3 is CATSDLRSSEAFF. CDR3 bases: TGTGCCACCAGTGATTTGCGGAGTTCTGAAGCTTTCTTT. This chain joins TRBV24-1 and TRBJ1-1; no clear D. Trimming cost V 0 bases and J 6 bases, with 7 bases left between them. Looked up from germline, CDR1 is KGHDR and CDR2 is SFDVKD. The CDR3 is made up of 13 amino acids.

The rearrangement joins TRBV5-1 to TRBJ2-3; 7 bases are shared with TRBD2. The V segment lost 3 bases and the J segment 2 bases; nucleotides outside the gene matches: 9. In germline, CDR1 is SGHRS, CDR2 YFSETQ. The CDR3 length is 16 residues. Written as DNA, the CDR3 is TGCGCCAGCAGCTCCTACGGGGGGTCCAACACAGATACGCAGTATTTT. Protein sequence: CASSSYGGSNTDTQYF.

This chain links TRBV30 with TRBJ2-7, with 12 bases lining up with TRBD1. With 0 bases clipped from V and 4 bases from J, the junction kept 4 bases outside the gene matches. The CDR3 has 15 amino acids. CDR1 is GTSNPN and CDR2 is SVGIG in the germline V gene (reference sequence). For the CDR3, the DNA is TGTGCCTGGAGTGTCGGGACAGGGGGCTTATACGAGCAGTACTTC. Translation: CAWSVGTGGLYEQYF.

The rearrangement links TRBV20-1 to TRBJ2-7; 11 bases match TRBD2. The trim removed 2 bases at V and 5 bases at J, leaving 8 bases unmatched. The CDR3 loop spans 15 amino acids. The V gene's germline CDR1 is DFQATT and CDR2 SNEGSKA (reference sequence). In DNA, the CDR3 is TGCAGTGCTAGAAGGCTAGCGGGGGGCCCCGACGAGCAGTACTTC. Amino acid sequence: CSARRLAGGPDEQYF.

This clonotype was seen only a few times. This chain uses TRBV7-9 with TRBJ1-5; a weak D match, TRBD1 (6 bases). CDR3 length equals 15 residues. The V and J ends lost 2 bases and 7 bases respectively, with 15 bases between them. Germline CDR1 is SEHNR and CDR2 is FQNEAQ (reference sequence). The CDR3 DNA reads TGTGCCAGCAGCTTAACCGACAGGCCGGGACAGCCCCAGCATTTT. It yields the protein CASSLTDRPGQPQHF.

This clonotype was picked up a small number of times. V gene TRBV4-1 combines with J gene TRBJ2-7; 10 bases are shared with TRBD2. From germline, CDR1 is MGHRA and CDR2 YSYEKL. This CDR3 spans 17 amino acids. V dropped 0 bases and J dropped 4; count of bases not matched to a gene: 9. The DNA for the CDR3 is TGCGCCAGCAGCCAAGATTGGGCTAGCGGGGGTCAATACGAGCAGTACTTC. It encodes CASSQDWASGGQYEQYF.

The chain is built from TRBV20-1 and TRBJ1-1; D unclear. V lost 3 bases, J lost 1 base, and 12 bases lay in between. The CDR3 is made up of 14 amino acids. Germline CDR1 reads DFQATT; CDR2 reads SNEGSKA (reference sequence). DNA of the CDR3: TGCAGTGCTAGGTGGGTCCAGGAGAACACTGAAGCTTTCTTT. Protein product: CSARWVQENTEAFF.

The table lists this clonotype with a few counts. V is TRBV27 and J is TRBJ2-7; D is perhaps TRBD1 or TRBD2 (6 bases each). Germline CDR1 reads MNHEY; CDR2 reads SMNVEV (reference sequence). The CDR3 runs to 16 residues. V lost 3 bases, J lost 2 bases, and 17 bases lay in between. CDR3 sequence: CASSLAGHPSTYEQYF. The CDR3 DNA is TGTGCCAGCAGTTTGGCGGGACACCCGTCAACCTACGAGCAGTACTTC.

DNA of the CDR3: TGTGCCAGCAGCCCAAACCCGGGACAGGGGTTCACCGGGGAGCTGTTTTTT. This encodes CASSPNPGQGFTGELFF. This chain joins TRBV7-3 and TRBJ2-2, with 10 nucleotides matching TRBD1. The CDR3 has 17 residues. Germline V gene data show CDR1 as SGHTA and CDR2 as FQGTGA. Losses at the gene ends were 5 bases for V and 4 bases for J; bases not matched to a gene: 10.

The V and J genes are TRBV3-1 and TRBJ2-7, with TRBD1 as a possible D gene (5 bases). The CDR3 runs 15 residues. V lost 0 bases and J lost 3, with 12 bases in between. The germline V gene has CDR1 LGHDT and CDR2 YNNKEL (reference sequence). DNA of the CDR3: TGTGCCAGCAGCCAAGACCTGACAGAACGCTACGAGCAGTACTTC. Translating gives CASSQDLTERYEQYF.

This clonotype was counted between two and nine times. The chain is built from TRBV4-3 and TRBJ2-3, with D possibly TRBD2 on 5 matching bases. V lost 1 base and J lost 4, with 15 bases in between. The length of the CDR3 is 16 residues. Germline lookup yields CDR1 LGHNA and CDR2 YSLEER. This chain's CDR3 is CASSQGGGFDPDTQYF. CDR3 bases: TGCGCCAGCAGCCAAGGCGGAGGATTTGACCCAGATACGCAGTATTTT.

The chain employs TRBV4-1 and TRBJ2-7; D is perhaps TRBD1 or TRBD2 (5 bases each). Trimming pared 6 bases from V and 3 bases from J, leaving 18 bases between. The CDR3 loop spans 15 amino acids. Germline assignment: CDR1 MGHRA and CDR2 YSYEKL. The CDR3 DNA is TGCGCCAGCAGATTCTCAGGGAGTGGTTTCTACGAGCAGTACTTC. It codes for CASRFSGSGFYEQYF.

This clonotype was counted a few times. The genes are TRBV6-5 and TRBJ1-5; tentatively, D is TRBD1 (5 bases). The CDR3 loop spans 16 amino acids. Trimming stripped 5 bases from V and 1 base from J, with 15 bases between. Germline loops: CDR1 MNHEY, CDR2 SVGAGI. The CDR3 protein is CASSPKWGRSNQPQHF. Here the CDR3 DNA reads TGTGCCAGCAGTCCCAAATGGGGGAGGAGCAATCAGCCCCAGCATTTT.

This clonotype was counted many times. The rearrangement links TRBV24-1 to TRBJ2-1, with a tentative D call TRBD1 (5 bases). V dropped 7 bases and J dropped 0 bases, with 15 bases sitting between them. The germline CDR1 and CDR2 sequences are KGHDR and SFDVKD. The CDR3 contains 16 residues. This CDR3 reads CATSAERGYSYNEQFF. CDR3 in DNA: TGTGCCACCAGCGCCGAAAGGGGCTACTCCTACAATGAGCAGTTCTTC.